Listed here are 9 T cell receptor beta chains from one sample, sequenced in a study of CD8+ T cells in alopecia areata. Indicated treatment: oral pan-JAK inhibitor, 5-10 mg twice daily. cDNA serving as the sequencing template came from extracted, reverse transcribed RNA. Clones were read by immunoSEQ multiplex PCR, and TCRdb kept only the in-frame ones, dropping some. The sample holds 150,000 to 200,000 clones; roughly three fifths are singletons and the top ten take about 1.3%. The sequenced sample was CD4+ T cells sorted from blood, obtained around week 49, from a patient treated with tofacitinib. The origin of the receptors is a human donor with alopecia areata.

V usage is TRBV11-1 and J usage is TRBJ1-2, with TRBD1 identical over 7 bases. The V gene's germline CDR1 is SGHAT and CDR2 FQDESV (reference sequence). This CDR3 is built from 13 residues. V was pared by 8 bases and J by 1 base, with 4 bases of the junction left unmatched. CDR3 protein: CASGDSLNYGYTF. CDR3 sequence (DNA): TGTGCCAGCGGGGACAGCCTTAACTATGGCTACACCTTC.

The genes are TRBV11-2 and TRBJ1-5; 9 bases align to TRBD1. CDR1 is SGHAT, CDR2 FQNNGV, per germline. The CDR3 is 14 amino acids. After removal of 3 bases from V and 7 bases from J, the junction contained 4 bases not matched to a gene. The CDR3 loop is CASSLGQGHQPQHF. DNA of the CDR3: TGTGCCAGCAGCTTGGGACAGGGACACCAGCCCCAGCATTTT.

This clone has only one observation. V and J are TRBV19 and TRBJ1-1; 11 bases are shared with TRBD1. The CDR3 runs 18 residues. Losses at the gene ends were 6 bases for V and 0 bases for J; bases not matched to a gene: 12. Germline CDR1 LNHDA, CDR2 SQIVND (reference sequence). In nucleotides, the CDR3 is TGTGCCAGTAGACCAGCCGGGACAGGGGGAGTCATGAACACTGAAGCTTTCTTT. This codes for CASRPAGTGGVMNTEAFF.

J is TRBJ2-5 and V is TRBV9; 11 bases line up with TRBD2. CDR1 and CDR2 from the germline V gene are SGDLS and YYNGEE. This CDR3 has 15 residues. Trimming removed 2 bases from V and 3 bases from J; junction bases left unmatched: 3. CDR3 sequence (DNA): TGTGCCAGCAGCGTTCCTAGCGGGGGGAAAGAGACCCAGTACTTC. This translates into CASSVPSGGKETQYF.

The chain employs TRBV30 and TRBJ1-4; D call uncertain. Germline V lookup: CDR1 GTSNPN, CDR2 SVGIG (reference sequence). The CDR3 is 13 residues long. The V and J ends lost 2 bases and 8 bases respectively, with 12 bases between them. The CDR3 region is CAWSSLPGEKLFF. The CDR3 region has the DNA TGTGCCTGGAGTTCCCTGCCCGGGGAAAAACTGTTTTTT.

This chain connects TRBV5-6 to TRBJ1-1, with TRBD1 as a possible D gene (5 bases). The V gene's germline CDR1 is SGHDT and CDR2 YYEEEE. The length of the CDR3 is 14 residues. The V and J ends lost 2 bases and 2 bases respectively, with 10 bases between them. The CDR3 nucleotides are TGTGCCAGCAGCTTCGCAGGGATTAACACTGAAGCTTTCTTT. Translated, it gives CASSFAGINTEAFF.

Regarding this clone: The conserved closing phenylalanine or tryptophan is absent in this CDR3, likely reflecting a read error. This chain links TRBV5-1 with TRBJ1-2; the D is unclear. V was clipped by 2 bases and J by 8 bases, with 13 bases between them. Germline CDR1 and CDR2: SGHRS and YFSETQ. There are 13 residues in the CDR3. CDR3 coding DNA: TGCGCCAGCAGCTTATCCCCGCTCGACGGCTACACCCTC. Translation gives CASSLSPLDGYTL.

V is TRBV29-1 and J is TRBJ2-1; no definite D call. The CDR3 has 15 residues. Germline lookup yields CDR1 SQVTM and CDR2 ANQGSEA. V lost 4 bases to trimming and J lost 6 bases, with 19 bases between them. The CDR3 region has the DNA TGCAGCGTTGTGTATGGGGTGAATATATTCAATGAGCAGTTCTTC. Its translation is CSVVYGVNIFNEQFF.

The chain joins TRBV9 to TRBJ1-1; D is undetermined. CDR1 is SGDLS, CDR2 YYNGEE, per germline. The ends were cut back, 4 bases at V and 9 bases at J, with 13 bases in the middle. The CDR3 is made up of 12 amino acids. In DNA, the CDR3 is TGTGCCAGCAGCCCCGGAGGGTGGAAAGCTTTCTTT. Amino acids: CASSPGGWKAFF.